This T cell receptor (beta chain) derives from a study of cytomegalovirus exposure and HLA in healthy donors. The PCR contained 60 Vbeta and 13 Jbeta primers. The protocol was immunoSEQ multiplex PCR, while the TCRdb copy is restricted to in-frame clones and leaves out a portion. The sample consists of roughly 160,000 clones, approximately 79% of them appearing once. Unmatched junction bases numbered 6, after V lost 3 bases and J lost 4 bases. Looked up from germline, CDR1 is SGDLS and CDR2 is YYNGEE. The CDR3 consists of 14 residues. Each donor's status was that of a healthy bone marrow donor. Comments on this clone: What it recognizes is unknown.

Study-level results: Later analysis associated a missense DCLRE1C variant with TCR beta V- and J-gene trimming. Analysis performed later showed TCR beta chains linked to HLA being more clonally expanded than equally common others. What was likely a sequencing artifact was a cluster of highly shared sequence variants.

The chain combines TRBV9 with TRBJ1-2; 7 bases map to TRBD1. The TCR originated in a man between 60 and 75 years old in good health and CMV-seronegative. The sample consisted of PBMCs. In DNA, the CDR3 is TGTGCCAGCAGCGCTTCCGGGACAGTCTATGGCTACACCTTC. Protein sequence: CASSASGTVYGYTF.